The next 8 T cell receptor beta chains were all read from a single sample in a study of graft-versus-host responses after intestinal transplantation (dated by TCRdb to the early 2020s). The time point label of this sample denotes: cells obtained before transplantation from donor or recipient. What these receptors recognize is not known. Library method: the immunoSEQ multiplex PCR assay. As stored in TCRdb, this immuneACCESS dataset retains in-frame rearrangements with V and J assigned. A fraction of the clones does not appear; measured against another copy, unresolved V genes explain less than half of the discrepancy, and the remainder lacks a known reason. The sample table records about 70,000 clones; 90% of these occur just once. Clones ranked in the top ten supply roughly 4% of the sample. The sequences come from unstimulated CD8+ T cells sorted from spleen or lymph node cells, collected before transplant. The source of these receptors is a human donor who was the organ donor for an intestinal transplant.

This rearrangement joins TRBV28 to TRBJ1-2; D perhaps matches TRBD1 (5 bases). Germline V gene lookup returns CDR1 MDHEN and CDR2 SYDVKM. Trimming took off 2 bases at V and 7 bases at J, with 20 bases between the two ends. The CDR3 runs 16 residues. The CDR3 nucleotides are TGTGCCAGCAGTTTACCGGCCGCAGGGTCTGTTACTGGCTACACCTTC. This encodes CASSLPAAGSVTGYTF.

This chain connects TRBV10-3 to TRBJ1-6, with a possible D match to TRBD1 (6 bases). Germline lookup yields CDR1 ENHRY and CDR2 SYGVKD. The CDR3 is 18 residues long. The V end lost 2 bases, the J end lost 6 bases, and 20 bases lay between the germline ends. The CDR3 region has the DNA TGTGCCATCAGTGAGAACAGGGTCCGAGCGGAAAGTAATTCACCCCTCCACTTT. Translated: CAISENRVRAESNSPLHF.

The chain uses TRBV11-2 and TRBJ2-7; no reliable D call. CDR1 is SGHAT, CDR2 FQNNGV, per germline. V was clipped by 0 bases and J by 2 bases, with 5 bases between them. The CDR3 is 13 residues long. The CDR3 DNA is TGTGCCAGCAGCTTAGAGGTAGCCTACGAGCAGTACGTC. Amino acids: CASSLEVAYEQYV.

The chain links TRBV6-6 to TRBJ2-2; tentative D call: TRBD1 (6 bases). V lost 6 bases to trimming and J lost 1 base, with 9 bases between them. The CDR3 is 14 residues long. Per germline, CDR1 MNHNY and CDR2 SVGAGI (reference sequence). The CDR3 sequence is CASSPTGNTGELFF. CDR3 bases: TGTGCCAGCAGCCCGACAGGGAACACCGGGGAGCTGTTTTTT.

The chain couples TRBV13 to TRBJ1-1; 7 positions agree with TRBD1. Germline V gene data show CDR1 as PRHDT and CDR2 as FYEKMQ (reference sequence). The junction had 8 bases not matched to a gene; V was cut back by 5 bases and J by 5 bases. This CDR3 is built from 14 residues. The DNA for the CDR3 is TGTGCCAGCAGCCCCTCAGACAGGGAGACTGAAGCTTTCTTT. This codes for CASSPSDRETEAFF.

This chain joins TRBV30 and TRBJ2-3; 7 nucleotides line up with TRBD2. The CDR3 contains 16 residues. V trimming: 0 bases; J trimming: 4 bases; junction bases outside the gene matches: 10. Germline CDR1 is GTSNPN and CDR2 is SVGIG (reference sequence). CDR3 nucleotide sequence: TGTGCCTGGAGTGTCGAGGGACTTCTAGCGGCAGATACGCAGTATTTT. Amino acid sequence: CAWSVEGLLAADTQYF.

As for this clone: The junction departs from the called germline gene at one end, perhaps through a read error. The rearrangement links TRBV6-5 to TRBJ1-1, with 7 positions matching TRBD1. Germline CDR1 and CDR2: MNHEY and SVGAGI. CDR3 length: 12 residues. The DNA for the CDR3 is TGTGCCAGCAGGCCACCGGGACAGAAAACCCTCTTT. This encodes CASRPPGQKTLF.

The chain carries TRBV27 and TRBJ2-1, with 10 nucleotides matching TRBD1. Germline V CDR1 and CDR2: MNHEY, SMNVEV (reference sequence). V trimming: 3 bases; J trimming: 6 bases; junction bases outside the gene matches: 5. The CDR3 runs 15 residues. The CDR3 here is CASSFGDRGRNEQFF. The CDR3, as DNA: TGTGCCAGCAGTTTTGGGGACAGGGGACGCAATGAGCAGTTCTTC.